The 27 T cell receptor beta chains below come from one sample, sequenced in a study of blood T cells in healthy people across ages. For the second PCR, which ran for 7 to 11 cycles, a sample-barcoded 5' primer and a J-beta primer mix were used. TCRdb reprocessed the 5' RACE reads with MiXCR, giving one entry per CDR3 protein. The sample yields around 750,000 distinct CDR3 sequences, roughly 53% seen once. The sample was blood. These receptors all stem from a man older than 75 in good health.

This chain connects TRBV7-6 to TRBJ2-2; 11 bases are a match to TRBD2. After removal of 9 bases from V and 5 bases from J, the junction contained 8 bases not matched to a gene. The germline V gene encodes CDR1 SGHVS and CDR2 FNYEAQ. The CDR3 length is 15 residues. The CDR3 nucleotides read TGTGCCAGTGGGCTAGCGGGAGGAAAGACCGGGGAGCTGTTTTTT. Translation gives CASGLAGGKTGELFF.

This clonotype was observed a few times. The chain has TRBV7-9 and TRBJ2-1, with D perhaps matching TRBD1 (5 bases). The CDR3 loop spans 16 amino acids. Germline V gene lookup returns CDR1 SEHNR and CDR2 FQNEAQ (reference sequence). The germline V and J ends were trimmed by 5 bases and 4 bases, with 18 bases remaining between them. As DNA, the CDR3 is TGTGCCAGCAGCCCTATTAACAGGAGAACTTACAATGAGCAGTTCTTC. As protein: CASSPINRRTYNEQFF.

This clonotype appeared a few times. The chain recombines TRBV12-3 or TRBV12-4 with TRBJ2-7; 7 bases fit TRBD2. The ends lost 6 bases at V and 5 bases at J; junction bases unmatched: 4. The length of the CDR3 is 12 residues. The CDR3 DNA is TGTGCCAGCAGAGCGGGGCCAAACGAGCAGTACTTC. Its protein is CASRAGPNEQYF.

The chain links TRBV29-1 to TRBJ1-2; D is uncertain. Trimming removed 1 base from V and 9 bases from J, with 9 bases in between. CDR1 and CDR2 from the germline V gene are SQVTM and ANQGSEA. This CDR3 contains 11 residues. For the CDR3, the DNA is TGCAGCGTTGAAGTAGCGAGCAGCTACACCTTC. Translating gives CSVEVASSYTF.

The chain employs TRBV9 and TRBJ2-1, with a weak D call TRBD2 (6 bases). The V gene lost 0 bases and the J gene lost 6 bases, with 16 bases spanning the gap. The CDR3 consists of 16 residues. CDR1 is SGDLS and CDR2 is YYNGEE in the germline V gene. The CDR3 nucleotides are TGTGCCAGCAGCGTAGGGTCTAGCGAGATGGGCAATGAGCAGTTCTTC. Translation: CASSVGSSEMGNEQFF.

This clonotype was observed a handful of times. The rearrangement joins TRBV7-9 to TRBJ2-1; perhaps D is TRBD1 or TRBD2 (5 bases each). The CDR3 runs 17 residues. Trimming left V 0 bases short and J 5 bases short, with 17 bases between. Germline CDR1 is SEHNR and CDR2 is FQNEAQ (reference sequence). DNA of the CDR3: TGTGCCAGCAGCTTAGCGCACGGGAAGGGGTCCCACAATGAGCAGTTCTTC. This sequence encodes CASSLAHGKGSHNEQFF.

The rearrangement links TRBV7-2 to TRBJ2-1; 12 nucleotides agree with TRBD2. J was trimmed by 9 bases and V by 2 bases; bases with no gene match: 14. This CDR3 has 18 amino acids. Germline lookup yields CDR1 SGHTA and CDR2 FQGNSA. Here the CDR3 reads CASSLRATSGSPWGEQFF. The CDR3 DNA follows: TGTGCCAGCAGCTTAAGGGCGACTAGCGGGAGCCCCTGGGGTGAGCAGTTCTTC.

The CDR3 loop is CASSPGDRGWSQHF. The CDR3, as DNA: TGTGCCAGCAGTCCCGGGGACAGGGGCTGGTCCCAGCATTTT. V is TRBV6-5 and J is TRBJ1-5; 10 bases are shared with TRBD1. V lost 5 bases to trimming and J lost 11 bases; unmatched junction nucleotides: 9. Germline V gene lookup returns CDR1 MNHEY and CDR2 SVGAGI. CDR3 size: 14 residues.

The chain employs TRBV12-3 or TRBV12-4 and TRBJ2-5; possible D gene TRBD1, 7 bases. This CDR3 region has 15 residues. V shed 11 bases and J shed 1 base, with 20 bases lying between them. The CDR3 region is CAGTRQGGRQETQYF. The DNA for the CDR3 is TGTGCCGGCACCAGACAGGGAGGTCGCCAAGAGACCCAGTACTTC.

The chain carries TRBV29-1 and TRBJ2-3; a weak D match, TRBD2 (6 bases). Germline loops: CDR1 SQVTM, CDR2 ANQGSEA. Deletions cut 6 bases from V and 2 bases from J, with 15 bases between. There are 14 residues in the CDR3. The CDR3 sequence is CSVGVSGSTDTQYF. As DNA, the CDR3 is TGCAGCGTCGGGGTTAGCGGTTCCACAGATACGCAGTATTTT.

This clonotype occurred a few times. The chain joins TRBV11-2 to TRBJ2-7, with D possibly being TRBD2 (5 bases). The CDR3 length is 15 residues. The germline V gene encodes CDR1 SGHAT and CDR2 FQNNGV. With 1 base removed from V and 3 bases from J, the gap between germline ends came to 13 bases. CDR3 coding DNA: TGTGCCAGCAGCTTAGTTTCCGGGATCCGCTACGAGCAGTACTTC. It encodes CASSLVSGIRYEQYF.

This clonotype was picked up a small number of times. CDR3 DNA sequence: TGTGCCAGCAGCGTAGGCGGAGACCCGACCTACGAGCAGTACTTC. This gives the protein CASSVGGDPTYEQYF. This rearrangement joins TRBV9 to TRBJ2-7; D ambiguous. The length of the CDR3 is 15 residues. CDR1 and CDR2 (germline): SGDLS, YYNGEE. Trimming cost V 0 bases and J 2 bases, with 12 bases left between them.

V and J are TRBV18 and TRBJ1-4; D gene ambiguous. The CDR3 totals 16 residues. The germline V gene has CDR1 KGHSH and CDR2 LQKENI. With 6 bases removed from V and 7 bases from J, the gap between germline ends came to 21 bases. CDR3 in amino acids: CASSRLSTLLAEKLFF. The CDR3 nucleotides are TGTGCCAGCTCGAGGCTCTCTACCCTCCTGGCTGAAAAACTGTTTTTT.

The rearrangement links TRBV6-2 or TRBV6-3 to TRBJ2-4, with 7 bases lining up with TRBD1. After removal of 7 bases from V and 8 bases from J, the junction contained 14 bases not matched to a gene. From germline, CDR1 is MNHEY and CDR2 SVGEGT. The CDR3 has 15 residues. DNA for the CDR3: TGTGCCAGCACCCCGGGACAGCCTCTAGGGGACATTCAGTACTTC. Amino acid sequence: CASTPGQPLGDIQYF.

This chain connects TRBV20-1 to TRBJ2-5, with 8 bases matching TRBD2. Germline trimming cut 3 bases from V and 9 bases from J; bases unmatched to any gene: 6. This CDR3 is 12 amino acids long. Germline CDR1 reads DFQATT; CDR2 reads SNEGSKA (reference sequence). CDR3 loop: CSASSGVVSQYF. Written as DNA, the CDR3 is TGCAGTGCTAGTAGCGGGGTAGTGTCCCAGTACTTC.

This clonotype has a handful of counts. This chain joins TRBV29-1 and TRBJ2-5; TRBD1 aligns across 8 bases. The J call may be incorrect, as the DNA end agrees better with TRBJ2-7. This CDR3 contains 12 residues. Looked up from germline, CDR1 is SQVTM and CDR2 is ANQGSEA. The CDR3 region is CSVVHRGDEQYF. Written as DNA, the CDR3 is TGCAGCGTTGTGCACAGGGGGGACGAGCAGTACTTC.

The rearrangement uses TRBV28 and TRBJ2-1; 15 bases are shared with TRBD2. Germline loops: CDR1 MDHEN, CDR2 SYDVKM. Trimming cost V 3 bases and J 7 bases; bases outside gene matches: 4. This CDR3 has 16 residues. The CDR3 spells CASSFPGTSGRNEQFF. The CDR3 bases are TGTGCCAGCAGTTTTCCCGGGACTAGCGGGAGGAATGAGCAGTTCTTC.

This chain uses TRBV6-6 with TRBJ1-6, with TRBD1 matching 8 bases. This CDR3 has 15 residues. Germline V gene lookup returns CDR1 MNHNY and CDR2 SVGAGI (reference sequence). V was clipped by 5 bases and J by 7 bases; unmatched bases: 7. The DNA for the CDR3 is TGTGCCAGCAGTCACGACAGGGGACCGAATTCACCCCTCCACTTT. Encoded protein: CASSHDRGPNSPLHF.

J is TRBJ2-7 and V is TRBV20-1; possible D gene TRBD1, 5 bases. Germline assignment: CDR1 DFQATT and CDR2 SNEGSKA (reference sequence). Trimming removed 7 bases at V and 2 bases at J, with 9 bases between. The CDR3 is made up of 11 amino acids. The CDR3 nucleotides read TGCAGTGTCCCAGGGACCTACGAGCAGTACTTC. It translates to CSVPGTYEQYF.

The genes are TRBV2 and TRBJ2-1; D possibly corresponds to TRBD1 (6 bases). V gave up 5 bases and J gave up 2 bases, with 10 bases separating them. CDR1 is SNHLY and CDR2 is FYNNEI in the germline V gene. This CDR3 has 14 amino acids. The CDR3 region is CASSQGSAYNEQFF. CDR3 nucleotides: TGTGCCAGCAGTCAGGGGTCCGCCTACAATGAGCAGTTCTTC.

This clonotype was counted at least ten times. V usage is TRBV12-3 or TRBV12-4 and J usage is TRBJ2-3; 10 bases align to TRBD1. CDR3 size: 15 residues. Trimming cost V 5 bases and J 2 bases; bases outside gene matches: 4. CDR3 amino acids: CASSRGTGVTDTQYF. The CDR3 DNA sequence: TGTGCCAGCAGTCGAGGGACAGGGGTCACAGATACGCAGTATTTT.

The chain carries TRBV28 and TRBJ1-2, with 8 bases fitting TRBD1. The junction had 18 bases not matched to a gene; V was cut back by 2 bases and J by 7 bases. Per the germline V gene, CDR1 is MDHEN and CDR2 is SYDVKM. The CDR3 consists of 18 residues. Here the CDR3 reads CASSLALGQGQDLGGYTF. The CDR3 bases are TGTGCCAGCAGTTTAGCCCTGGGGCAGGGACAGGACTTGGGTGGCTACACCTTC.

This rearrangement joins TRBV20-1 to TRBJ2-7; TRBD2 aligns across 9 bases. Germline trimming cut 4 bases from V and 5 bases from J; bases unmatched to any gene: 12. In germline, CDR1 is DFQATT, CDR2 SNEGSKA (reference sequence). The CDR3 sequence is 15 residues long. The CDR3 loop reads CSATTGTSYDDEQYF. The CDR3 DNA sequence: TGCAGTGCTACAACCGGGACTAGCTATGACGACGAGCAGTACTTC.

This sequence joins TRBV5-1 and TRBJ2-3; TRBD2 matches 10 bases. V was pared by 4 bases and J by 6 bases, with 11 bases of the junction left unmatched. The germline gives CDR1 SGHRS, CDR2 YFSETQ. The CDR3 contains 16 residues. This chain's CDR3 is CASSLVAGGPPDTQYF. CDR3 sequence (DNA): TGCGCCAGCAGCCTAGTAGCGGGAGGCCCGCCGGATACGCAGTATTTT. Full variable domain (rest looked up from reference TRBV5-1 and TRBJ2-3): KAGVTQTPRYLIKTRGQQVTLSCSPISGHRSVSWYQQTPGQGLQFLFEYFSETQRNKGNFPGRFSGRQFSNSRSEMNVSTLELGDSALYLCASSLVAGGPPDTQYFGPGTRLTVL.

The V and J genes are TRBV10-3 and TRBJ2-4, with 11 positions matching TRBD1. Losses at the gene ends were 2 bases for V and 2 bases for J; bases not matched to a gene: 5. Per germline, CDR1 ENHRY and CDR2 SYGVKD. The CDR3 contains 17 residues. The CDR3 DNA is TGTGCCATCAGTGAGACGGGACAGGGGGGGTCCAAAAACATTCAGTACTTC. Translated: CAISETGQGGSKNIQYF.

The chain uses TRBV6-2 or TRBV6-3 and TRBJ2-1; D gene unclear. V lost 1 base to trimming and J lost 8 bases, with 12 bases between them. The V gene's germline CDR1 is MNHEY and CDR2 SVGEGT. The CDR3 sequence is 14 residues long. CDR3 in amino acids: CASSYYVPRDEQFF. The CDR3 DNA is TGTGCCAGCAGTTACTATGTCCCCCGGGATGAGCAGTTCTTC.

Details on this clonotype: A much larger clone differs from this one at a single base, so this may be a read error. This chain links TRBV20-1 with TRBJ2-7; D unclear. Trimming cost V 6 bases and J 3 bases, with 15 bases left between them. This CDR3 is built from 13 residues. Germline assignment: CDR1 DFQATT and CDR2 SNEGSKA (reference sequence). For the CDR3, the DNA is TGCAGTGCCATGGGCGGAAGGGTCTACGAGCAGTACTTC. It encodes CSAMGGRVYEQYF.